Each of the 28 T cell receptor beta chains below was sequenced from the same sample in a study of lymphopenia after photon versus proton radiotherapy. Produced via immunoSEQ multiplex PCR; TCRdb's table is partial and in-frame only. The repertoire holds 25,000 to 35,000 clones, 85% to 90% seen once, with about 7% in the top ten. This specimen consisted of peripheral blood, obtained from a patient treated with photon-based radiotherapy. Receptors originate from a woman in her fifties or sixties with pancreatic cancer.

The gene calls are TRBV28 and TRBJ2-1, with D possibly being TRBD1 or TRBD2 (7 bases each). The germline V gene has CDR1 MDHEN and CDR2 SYDVKM. Trimming removed 2 bases from V and 7 bases from J, with 15 bases in between. The CDR3 totals 15 residues. CDR3 protein: CASSLQRQGGNEQFF. The DNA for the CDR3 is TGTGCCAGCAGTTTACAGCGGCAGGGGGGGAATGAGCAGTTCTTC.

The V call is TRBV19, the J call TRBJ2-7, with 9 bases matching TRBD1. V dropped 2 bases and J dropped 6; count of bases not matched to a gene: 5. Germline V CDR1 and CDR2: LNHDA, SQIVND (reference sequence). The CDR3 is made up of 14 amino acids. CDR3 sequence reads: CASSIRTGVGEQYF. In nucleotides, the CDR3 is TGTGCCAGTAGTATAAGGACAGGGGTAGGCGAGCAGTACTTC.

The rearrangement joins TRBV28 to TRBJ2-7; 11 bases line up with TRBD2. Germline V gives CDR1 MDHEN, CDR2 SYDVKM. The trim removed 6 bases at V and 3 bases at J, leaving 1 base unmatched. The CDR3 sequence is 13 residues long. Written as DNA, the CDR3 is TGTGCCAGCAGGACTAGCGGGATCTACGAGCAGTACTTC. This codes for CASRTSGIYEQYF.

The V and J genes are TRBV20-1 and TRBJ1-6, with D hard to call. CDR3 length: 11 amino acids. Trimming pared 1 base from V and 10 bases from J, leaving 5 bases between. Germline values: CDR1 DFQATT, CDR2 SNEGSKA (reference sequence). This CDR3 reads CSARGGSPLHF. Written as DNA, the CDR3 is TGCAGTGCTAGAGGGGGATCACCCCTCCACTTT.

The J gene is TRBJ2-7, the V gene TRBV5-8, with unresolved D. CDR1 is SGHTS, CDR2 YDEGEE, per germline. This CDR3 is 13 amino acids long. V lost 0 bases and J 0 bases, leaving 4 bases between the germline ends. CDR3 DNA: TGTGCCAGCAGCTTGGGACACTCCTACGAGCAGTACTTC. Amino acids: CASSLGHSYEQYF.

Only one count was recorded for this clone. The J gene is TRBJ2-7, the V gene TRBV11-2; D is possibly TRBD1 (6 bases). This CDR3 spans 15 amino acids. Germline lookup yields CDR1 SGHAT and CDR2 FQNNGV. The V gene lost 0 bases and the J gene lost 4 bases, with 13 bases spanning the gap. The CDR3 bases are TGTGCCAGCAGCTTAGAAGTACAGGGTGGGTACGAGCAGTACTTC. Translation gives CASSLEVQGGYEQYF.

The chain links TRBV5-4 to TRBJ2-1; 10 bases agree with TRBD2. V was pared by 4 bases and J by 6 bases, with 7 bases of the junction left unmatched. Germline loops: CDR1 SGHNT, CDR2 YYREEE (reference sequence). This CDR3 is 15 amino acids long. The CDR3 nucleotides read TGTGCCAGCAGCCAAGGACTAGCGGCGCCCAATGAGCAGTTCTTC. Amino acid sequence: CASSQGLAAPNEQFF.

This rearrangement joins TRBV27 to TRBJ2-1; D ambiguous. Trimming left V 5 bases short and J 3 bases short, with 11 bases between. The CDR3 consists of 14 residues. Germline V CDR1 and CDR2: MNHEY, SMNVEV (reference sequence). CDR3 region: CASSPSSSYNEQFF. DNA for the CDR3: TGTGCCAGCAGTCCATCCTCCAGCTACAATGAGCAGTTCTTC.

The genes are TRBV7-2 and TRBJ2-2, with 7 bases aligning to TRBD1. Germline CDR1 SGHTA, CDR2 FQGNSA. The V gene end was trimmed by 5 bases and the J gene end by 7 bases; junction bases not matched to a gene: 16. The CDR3 covers 17 residues. The CDR3 bases are TGTGCCAGCAGCCTAGGGGTAACAAACAGGGGCTTCGGGGAGCTGTTTTTT. This encodes CASSLGVTNRGFGELFF.

This clone was found once. This chain uses TRBV4-2 with TRBJ2-7, with TRBD2 as a possible D gene (6 bases). Germline lookup yields CDR1 LGHNA and CDR2 YNFKEQ. Trimming removed 0 bases from V and 4 bases from J, with 13 bases in between. CDR3 length equals 15 residues. CDR3 in amino acids: CASSQDLGGSYEQYF. The DNA for the CDR3 is TGTGCCAGCAGCCAAGATTTGGGAGGCTCTTACGAGCAGTACTTC.

The chain links TRBV7-2 to TRBJ2-5, with TRBD2 matching 11 bases. There are 16 residues in the CDR3. The germline V gene encodes CDR1 SGHTA and CDR2 FQGNSA. J lost 4 bases, V lost 5 bases, and 9 bases had no gene match. CDR3: CASSPRTSGYGETQYF. The DNA of the CDR3 is TGTGCCAGCAGCCCAAGGACTAGCGGGTATGGAGAGACCCAGTACTTC.

This clone has only one observation. The rearrangement uses TRBV11-2 and TRBJ1-1, with 8 nucleotides matching TRBD1. Trimming at V came to 4 bases and at J to 4 bases, leaving 8 bases not matched to a gene. CDR1 and CDR2 (germline): SGHAT, FQNNGV. The CDR3 loop spans 15 amino acids. The CDR3 protein is CASSSPQGVTTEAFF. CDR3 sequence (DNA): TGTGCCAGCAGCTCCCCACAGGGGGTTACCACTGAAGCTTTCTTT.

V usage is TRBV4-2 and J usage is TRBJ2-5; D perhaps matches TRBD2 (6 bases). The CDR3 is 15 residues long. With 0 bases removed from V and 2 bases from J, the gap between germline ends came to 10 bases. In germline, CDR1 is LGHNA, CDR2 YNFKEQ. The CDR3 DNA follows: TGTGCCAGCAGCCAAGATGGAGGGTCACAAGAGACCCAGTACTTC. Protein sequence: CASSQDGGSQETQYF.

The chain employs TRBV2 and TRBJ2-1; D is undetermined. Germline CDR1 SNHLY, CDR2 FYNNEI. Trimming removed 3 bases at V and 7 bases at J, with 13 bases between. This CDR3 is 14 amino acids long. In DNA, the CDR3 is TGTGCCAGCAGTGATTTAGGCTCGCTGAATGAGCAGTTCTTC. Amino acids: CASSDLGSLNEQFF.

The chain links TRBV4-2 to TRBJ2-4; TRBD2 matches 10 bases. Germline values: CDR1 LGHNA, CDR2 YNFKEQ. This CDR3 spans 16 amino acids. Trimming took 4 bases from V and 6 from J; bases not matched to a gene: 9. CDR3 in amino acids: CASSRAGGGEINIQYF. The CDR3 nucleotides are TGTGCCAGCAGCCGAGCGGGAGGGGGTGAAATAAACATTCAGTACTTC.

The V call is TRBV10-3, the J call TRBJ2-3; 7 bases fit TRBD1. Trimming cost V 7 bases and J 0 bases; bases outside gene matches: 4. The CDR3 totals 14 residues. Germline loops: CDR1 ENHRY, CDR2 SYGVKD. CDR3 nucleotide sequence: TGTGCCATCAAGGGGGCTTTTAGCACAGATACGCAGTATTTT. As protein: CAIKGAFSTDTQYF.

The chain employs TRBV19 and TRBJ2-3; perhaps TRBD2 as D (6 bases). The CDR3 runs to 14 residues. Germline values: CDR1 LNHDA, CDR2 SQIVND (reference sequence). V was cut by 9 bases and J by 0 bases, with 13 bases left in between. CDR3 sequence (DNA): TGTGCCAGCAGATGGAGGGCTAGCACAGATACGCAGTATTTT. Protein: CASRWRASTDTQYF.

The rearrangement uses TRBV7-2 and TRBJ2-1; D is uncertain. Trimming cost V 4 bases and J 4 bases, with 14 bases left between them. Germline values: CDR1 SGHTA, CDR2 FQGNSA. The CDR3 covers 15 residues. The CDR3 is CASSSLLKLYNEQFF. CDR3 DNA: TGTGCCAGCAGCTCCCTATTGAAGTTGTACAATGAGCAGTTCTTC.

V and J are TRBV29-1 and TRBJ1-3; D ambiguous. The CDR3 is made up of 11 amino acids. The germline V gene encodes CDR1 SQVTM and CDR2 ANQGSEA. Trimming removed 7 bases from V and 3 bases from J, with 7 bases in between. CDR3 nucleotide sequence: TGCAGCGGCCTGGATGGAAACACCATATATTTT. The encoded protein is CSGLDGNTIYF.

The chain employs TRBV5-4 and TRBJ2-7, with no clear D. This CDR3 spans 16 amino acids. Trimming left V 4 bases short and J 0 bases short, with 17 bases between. Germline CDR1 SGHNT, CDR2 YYREEE (reference sequence). The CDR3 coding sequence is TGTGCCAGCAGCCCCGCGGCTTCCGCGAGCTCCTACGAGCAGTACTTC. As protein: CASSPAASASSYEQYF.

The V and J genes are TRBV7-2 and TRBJ1-5; tentative D call: TRBD1 (5 bases). V lost 5 bases and J 1 base, leaving 12 bases between the germline ends. This CDR3 has 15 residues. CDR1 SGHTA and CDR2 FQGNSA come from the germline V gene. The DNA for the CDR3 is TGTGCCAGCAGCCCCCCTGGGGGGAGCAATCAGCCCCAGCATTTT. The encoded protein is CASSPPGGSNQPQHF. Using reference TRBV7-2 and TRBJ1-5 for the parts outside the CDR3, the full variable domain is GAGVSQSPSNKVTEKGKDVELRCDPISGHTALYWYRQSLGQGLEFLIYFQGNSAPDKSGLPSDRFSAERTGGSVSTLTIQRTQQEDSAVYLCASSPPGGSNQPQHFGDGTRLSIL.

This clone was detected only once. The rearrangement uses TRBV18 and TRBJ2-2, with 7 bases lining up with TRBD1. The CDR3 is 15 residues long. The trim removed 8 bases at V and 2 bases at J, leaving 8 bases unmatched. Germline loops: CDR1 KGHSH, CDR2 LQKENI. In nucleotides, the CDR3 is TGTGCCAGCGCCCCGGGACAGTCTAACACCGGGGAGCTGTTTTTT. This encodes CASAPGQSNTGELFF.

The CDR3 bases are TGTGCCAGCAGCTTCGGCGGGAGCCGGTCCTACGAGCAGTACTTC. Protein: CASSFGGSRSYEQYF. This chain links TRBV7-2 with TRBJ2-7; 7 positions agree with TRBD2. Germline V gene data show CDR1 as SGHTA and CDR2 as FQGNSA. This CDR3 is 15 amino acids long. J lost 1 base, V lost 3 bases, and 6 bases had no gene match. The full variable domain, completed using reference TRBV7-2 and TRBJ2-7, is GAGVSQSPSNKVTEKGKDVELRCDPISGHTALYWYRQSLGQGLEFLIYFQGNSAPDKSGLPSDRFSAERTGGSVSTLTIQRTQQEDSAVYLCASSFGGSRSYEQYFGPGTRLTVT.

The chain combines TRBV7-2 with TRBJ2-3, with 8 positions matching TRBD2. Germline CDR1 and CDR2: SGHTA and FQGNSA. V shed 5 bases and J 0 bases; nucleotides not matched to a gene: 13. CDR3 length equals 18 residues. CDR3 loop: CASSPGASGLVSTDTQYF. The CDR3 nucleotides read TGTGCCAGCAGCCCCGGCGCTAGCGGGTTGGTTAGCACAGATACGCAGTATTTT.

V usage is TRBV21-1 and J usage is TRBJ2-5; the table's D call TRBD2 went unverified against the DNA. TRBV21-1 is a listed pseudogene. The CDR3 runs to 17 residues. CDR3 sequence: CASSKHPGSGTGETQYF. The CDR3 coding sequence is TGTGCCAGCAGCAAACATCCGGGGAGTGGTACGGGAGAGACCCAGTACTTC.

V is TRBV4-3 and J is TRBJ2-5; D may be TRBD2 (6 bases). V lost 1 base and J 7 bases, leaving 22 bases between the germline ends. CDR3 length: 17 residues. Germline CDR1 and CDR2: LGHNA and YSLEER. CDR3 region: CASSQVPAGVDGGTQYF. CDR3 coding DNA: TGCGCCAGCAGCCAAGTCCCGGCCGGCGTCGACGGGGGGACCCAGTACTTC.

This chain links TRBV29-1 with TRBJ2-3, with 7 bases lining up with TRBD2. The V segment lost 3 bases and the J segment 1 base; nucleotides outside the gene matches: 1. The germline gives CDR1 SQVTM, CDR2 ANQGSEA. The CDR3 totals 13 residues. The chain's CDR3 is CSVEAGGTDTQYF. CDR3 DNA sequence: TGCAGCGTTGAGGCGGGGGGCACAGATACGCAGTATTTT.

Regarding this clone: Other DNA sequences in the same sample also yield this CDR3. The rearrangement uses TRBV7-3 and TRBJ2-1; no clear D. The CDR3 consists of 15 residues. V was cut by 2 bases and J by 0 bases, with 8 bases left in between. The germline CDR1 and CDR2 sequences are SGHTA and FQGTGA. CDR3: CASSLGPSSYNEQFF. The CDR3, as DNA: TGTGCCAGCAGCTTAGGCCCGAGCTCCTACAATGAGCAGTTCTTC.